The clone carrying this TCR beta chain was counted a few times. These data belong to a study of identical twins. TCRdb redid the calling of the 5' RACE reads with MiXCR, one entry per CDR3 protein. The sample consists of 700,000 or so distinct CDR3 sequences, 8.6% of them appearing once. CDR3 length: 13 residues. CDR1 and CDR2 from the germline V gene are MDHEN and SYDVKM. V gave up 8 bases and J gave up 2 bases, with 11 bases separating them. Separately, the same data were catalogued under a study of yellow fever vaccine responses in identical twins. That work contributes: After vaccination, twins' T cell response reportedly seemed partly convergent, partly personalized.

The chain joins TRBV28 to TRBJ2-3; D is ambiguous. The sample was PBMCs. This TCR derives from a woman between 18 and 29 years old in good health. The CDR3 DNA sequence: TGTGCCAGCGAGCGAGGCCACACAGATACGCAGTATTTT. This encodes CASERGHTDTQYF.